Given below is one TCR beta chain in context. Its target is unknown. This sample is drawn from a study of CD8+ T cells in alopecia areata. Findings and limits, study-wide: Unlike in mice, where it was clearer, TCR sharing across patients was less clear, possibly HLA-related.

Unmatched junction bases numbered 10, after V lost 0 bases and J lost 4 bases. The length of the CDR3 is 17 residues. From germline, CDR1 is SQVTM and CDR2 ANQGSEA. Extraction of RNA preceded its reverse transcription into cDNA, which served as the sequencing template. The repertoire was sequenced with immunoSEQ multiplex PCR; TCRdb's copy has only in-frame clones and lacks some. This table holds fewer than 90,000 clones, roughly half found once. Material: NKG2D-high CD8+ T cells sorted from blood. V usage is TRBV29-1 and J usage is TRBJ2-1, with 9 bases that match TRBD2. The TCR originated in a human donor with alopecia areata. The CDR3 region has the DNA TGCAGCGTTGAAGATACCGTATTGCGGGAGGGATACAATGAGCAGTTCTTC. Encoded protein: CSVEDTVLREGYNEQFF.